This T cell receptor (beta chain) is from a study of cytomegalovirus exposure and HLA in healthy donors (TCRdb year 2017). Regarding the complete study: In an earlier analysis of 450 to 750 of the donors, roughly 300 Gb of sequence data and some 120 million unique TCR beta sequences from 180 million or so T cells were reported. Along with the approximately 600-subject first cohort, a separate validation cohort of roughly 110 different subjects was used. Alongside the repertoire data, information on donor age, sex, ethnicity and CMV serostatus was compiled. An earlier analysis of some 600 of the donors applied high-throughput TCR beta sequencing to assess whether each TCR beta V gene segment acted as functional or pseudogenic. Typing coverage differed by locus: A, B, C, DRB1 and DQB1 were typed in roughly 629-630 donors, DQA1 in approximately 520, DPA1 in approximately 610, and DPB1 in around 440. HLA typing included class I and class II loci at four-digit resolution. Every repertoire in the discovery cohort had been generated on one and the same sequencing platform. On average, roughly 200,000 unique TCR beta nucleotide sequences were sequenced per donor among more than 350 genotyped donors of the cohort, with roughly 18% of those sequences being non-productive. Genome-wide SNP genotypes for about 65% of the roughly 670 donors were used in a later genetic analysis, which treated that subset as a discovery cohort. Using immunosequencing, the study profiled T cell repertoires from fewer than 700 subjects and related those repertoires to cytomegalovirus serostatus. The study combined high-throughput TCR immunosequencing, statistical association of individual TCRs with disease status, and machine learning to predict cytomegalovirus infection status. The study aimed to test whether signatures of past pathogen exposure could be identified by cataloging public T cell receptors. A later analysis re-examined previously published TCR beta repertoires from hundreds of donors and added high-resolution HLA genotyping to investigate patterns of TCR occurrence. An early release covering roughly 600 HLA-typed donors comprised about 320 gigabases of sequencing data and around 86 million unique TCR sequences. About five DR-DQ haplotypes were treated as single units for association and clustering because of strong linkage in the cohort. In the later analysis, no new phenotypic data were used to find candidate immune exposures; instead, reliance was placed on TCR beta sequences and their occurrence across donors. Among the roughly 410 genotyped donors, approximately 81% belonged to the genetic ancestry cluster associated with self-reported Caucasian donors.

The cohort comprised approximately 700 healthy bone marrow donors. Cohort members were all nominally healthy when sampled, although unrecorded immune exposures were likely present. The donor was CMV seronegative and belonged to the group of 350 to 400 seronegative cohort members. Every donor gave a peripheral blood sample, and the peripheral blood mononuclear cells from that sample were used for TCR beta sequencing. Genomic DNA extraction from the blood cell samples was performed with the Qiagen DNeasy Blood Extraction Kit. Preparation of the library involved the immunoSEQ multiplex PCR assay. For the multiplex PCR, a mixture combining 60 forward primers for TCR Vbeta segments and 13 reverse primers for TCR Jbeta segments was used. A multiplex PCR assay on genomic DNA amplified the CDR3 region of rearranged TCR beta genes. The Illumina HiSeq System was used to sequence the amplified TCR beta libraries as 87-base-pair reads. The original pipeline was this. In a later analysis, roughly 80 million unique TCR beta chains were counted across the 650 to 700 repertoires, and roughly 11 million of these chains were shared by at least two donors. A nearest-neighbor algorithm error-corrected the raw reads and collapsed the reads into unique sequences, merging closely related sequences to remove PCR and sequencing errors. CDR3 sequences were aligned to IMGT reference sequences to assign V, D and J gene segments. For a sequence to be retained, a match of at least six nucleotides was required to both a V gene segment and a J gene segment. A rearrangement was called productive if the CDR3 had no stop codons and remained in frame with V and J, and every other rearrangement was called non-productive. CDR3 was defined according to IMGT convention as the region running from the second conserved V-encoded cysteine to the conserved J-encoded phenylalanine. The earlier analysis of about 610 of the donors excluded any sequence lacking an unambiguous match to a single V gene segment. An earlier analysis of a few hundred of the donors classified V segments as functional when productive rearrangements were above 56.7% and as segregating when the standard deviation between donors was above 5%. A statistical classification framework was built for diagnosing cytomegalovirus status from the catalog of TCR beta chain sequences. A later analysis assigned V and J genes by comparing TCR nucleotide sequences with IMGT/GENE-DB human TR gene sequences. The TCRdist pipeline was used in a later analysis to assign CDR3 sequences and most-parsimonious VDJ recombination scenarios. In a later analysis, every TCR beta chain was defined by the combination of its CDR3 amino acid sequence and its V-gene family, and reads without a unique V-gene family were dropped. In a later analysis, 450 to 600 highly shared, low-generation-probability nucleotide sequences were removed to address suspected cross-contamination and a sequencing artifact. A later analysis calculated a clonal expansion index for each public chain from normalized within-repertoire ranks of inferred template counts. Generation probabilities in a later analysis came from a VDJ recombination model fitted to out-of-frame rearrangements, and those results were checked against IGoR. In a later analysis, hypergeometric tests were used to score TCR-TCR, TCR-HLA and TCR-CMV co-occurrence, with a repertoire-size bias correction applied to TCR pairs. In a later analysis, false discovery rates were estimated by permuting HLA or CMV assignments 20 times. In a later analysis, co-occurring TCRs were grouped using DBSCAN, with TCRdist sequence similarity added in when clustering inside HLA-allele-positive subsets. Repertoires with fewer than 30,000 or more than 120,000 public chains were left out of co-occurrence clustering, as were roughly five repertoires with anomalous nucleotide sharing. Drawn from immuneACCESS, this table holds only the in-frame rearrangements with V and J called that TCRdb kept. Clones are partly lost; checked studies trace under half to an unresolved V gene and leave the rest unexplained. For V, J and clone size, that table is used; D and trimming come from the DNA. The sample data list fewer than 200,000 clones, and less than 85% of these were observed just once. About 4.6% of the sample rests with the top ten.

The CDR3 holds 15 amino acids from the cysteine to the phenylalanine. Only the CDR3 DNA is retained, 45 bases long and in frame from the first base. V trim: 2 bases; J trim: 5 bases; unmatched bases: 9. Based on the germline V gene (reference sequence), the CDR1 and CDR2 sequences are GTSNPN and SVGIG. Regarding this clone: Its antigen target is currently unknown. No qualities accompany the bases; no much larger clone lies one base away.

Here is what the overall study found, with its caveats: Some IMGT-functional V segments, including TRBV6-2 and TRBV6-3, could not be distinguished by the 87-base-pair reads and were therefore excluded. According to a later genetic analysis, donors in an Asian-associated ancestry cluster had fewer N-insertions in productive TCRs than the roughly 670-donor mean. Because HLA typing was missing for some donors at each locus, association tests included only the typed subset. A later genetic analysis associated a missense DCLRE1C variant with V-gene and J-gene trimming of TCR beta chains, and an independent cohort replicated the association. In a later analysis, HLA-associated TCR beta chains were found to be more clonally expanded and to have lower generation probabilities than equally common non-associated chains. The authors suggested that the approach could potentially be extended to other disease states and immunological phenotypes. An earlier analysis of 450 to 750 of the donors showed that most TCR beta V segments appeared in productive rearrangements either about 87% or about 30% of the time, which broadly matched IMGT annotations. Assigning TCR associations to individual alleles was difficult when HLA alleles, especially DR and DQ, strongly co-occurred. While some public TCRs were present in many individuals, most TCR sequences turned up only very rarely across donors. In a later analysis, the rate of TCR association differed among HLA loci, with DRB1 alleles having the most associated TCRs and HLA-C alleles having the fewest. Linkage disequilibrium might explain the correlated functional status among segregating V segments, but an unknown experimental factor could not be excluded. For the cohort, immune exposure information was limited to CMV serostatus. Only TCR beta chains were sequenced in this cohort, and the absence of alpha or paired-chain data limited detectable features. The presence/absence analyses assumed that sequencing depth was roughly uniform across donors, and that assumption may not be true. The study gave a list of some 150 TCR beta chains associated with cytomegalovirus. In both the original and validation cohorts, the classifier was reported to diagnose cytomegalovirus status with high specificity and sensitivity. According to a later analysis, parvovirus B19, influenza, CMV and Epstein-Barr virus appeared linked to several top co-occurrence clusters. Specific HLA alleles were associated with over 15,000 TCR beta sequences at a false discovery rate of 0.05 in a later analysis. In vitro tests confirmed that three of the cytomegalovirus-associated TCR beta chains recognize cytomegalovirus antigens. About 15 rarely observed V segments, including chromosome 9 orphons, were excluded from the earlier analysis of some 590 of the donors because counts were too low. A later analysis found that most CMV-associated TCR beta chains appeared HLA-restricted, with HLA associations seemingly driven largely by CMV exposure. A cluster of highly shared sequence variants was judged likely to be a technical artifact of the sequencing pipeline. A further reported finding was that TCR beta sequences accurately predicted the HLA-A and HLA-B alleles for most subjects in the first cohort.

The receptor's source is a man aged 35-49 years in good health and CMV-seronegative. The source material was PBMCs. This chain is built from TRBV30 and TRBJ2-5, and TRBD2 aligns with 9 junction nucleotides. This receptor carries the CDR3 CAWSLAGGPEETQYF. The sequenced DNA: TGTGCCTGGAGTCTGGCGGGGGGGCCTGAGGAGACCCAGTACTTC.